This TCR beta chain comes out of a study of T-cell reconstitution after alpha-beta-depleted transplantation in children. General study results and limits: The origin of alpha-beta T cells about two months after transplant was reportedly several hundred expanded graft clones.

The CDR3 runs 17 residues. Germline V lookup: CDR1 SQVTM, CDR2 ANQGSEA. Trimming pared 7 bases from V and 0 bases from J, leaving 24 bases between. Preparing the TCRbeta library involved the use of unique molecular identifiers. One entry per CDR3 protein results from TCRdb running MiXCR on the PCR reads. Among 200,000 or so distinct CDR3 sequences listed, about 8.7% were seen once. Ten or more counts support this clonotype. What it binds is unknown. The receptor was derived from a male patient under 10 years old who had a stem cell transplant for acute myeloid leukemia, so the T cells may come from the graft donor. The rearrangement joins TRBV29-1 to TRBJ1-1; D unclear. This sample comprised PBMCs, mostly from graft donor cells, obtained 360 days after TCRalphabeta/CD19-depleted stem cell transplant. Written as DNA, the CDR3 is TGCAGCGCCACCGAGCGACACGGTGGGTTCATGAACACTGAAGCTTTCTTT. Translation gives CSATERHGGFMNTEAFF.